This T cell receptor (beta chain) stems from a study of beta chain features in type 1 diabetes. Study-level findings and limits: Naive, central memory and Treg TCRB repertoires appeared more alike in patients than in healthy donors. Patients and controls would be equally affected if PCR favored shorter templates. All four CD4+ subsets of Type 1 diabetes patients contained TCRB CDR3s that were moderately but significantly shorter. Sequencing the cDNA could make cells with high TCR expression show up more than they should.

The entirety of the isolated RNA underwent reverse transcription, so expressed TCRB transcripts were sequenced. Clones were sequenced by immunoSEQ multiplex PCR, and TCRdb holds only the in-frame ones, with some missing. The sample records 50,000 to 55,000 clones, under 75% being singletons. The CDR3 is 15 residues long. Germline values: CDR1 LNHNV, CDR2 YYDKDF (reference sequence). A word on this clone: The antigen is unknown.

The gene calls are TRBV15 and TRBJ2-3, with TRBD2 matching 7 bases. This receptor was obtained from a young woman with type 1 diabetes. Sequenced sample: stem cell memory CD4+ T cells from blood. CDR3 sequence (DNA): TGTGCTTCTCAAGTAGGGCTAGCGGAGGGAGATACGCAGTATTTT. This codes for CASQVGLAEGDTQYF.